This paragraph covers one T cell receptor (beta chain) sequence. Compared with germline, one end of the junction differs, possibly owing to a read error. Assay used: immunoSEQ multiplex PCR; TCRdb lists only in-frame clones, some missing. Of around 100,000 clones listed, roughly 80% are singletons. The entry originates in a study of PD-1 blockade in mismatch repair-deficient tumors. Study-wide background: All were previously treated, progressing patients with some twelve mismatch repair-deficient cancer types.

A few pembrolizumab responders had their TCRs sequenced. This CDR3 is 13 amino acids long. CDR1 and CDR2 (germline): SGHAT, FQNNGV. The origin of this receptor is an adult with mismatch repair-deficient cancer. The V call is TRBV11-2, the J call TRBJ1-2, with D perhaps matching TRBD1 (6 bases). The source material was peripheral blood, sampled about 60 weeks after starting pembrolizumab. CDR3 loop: CASSFTREGEGSF. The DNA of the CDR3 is TGTGCCAGCAGCTTTACCCGTGAGGGGGAGGGAAGCTTC. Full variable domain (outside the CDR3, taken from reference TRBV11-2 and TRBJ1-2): EAGVAQSPRYKIIEKRQSVAFWCNPISGHATLYWYQQILGQGPKLLIQFQNNGVVDDSQLPKDRFSAERLKGVDSTLKIQPAKLEDSAVYLCASSFTREGEGSFGSGTRLTVV.